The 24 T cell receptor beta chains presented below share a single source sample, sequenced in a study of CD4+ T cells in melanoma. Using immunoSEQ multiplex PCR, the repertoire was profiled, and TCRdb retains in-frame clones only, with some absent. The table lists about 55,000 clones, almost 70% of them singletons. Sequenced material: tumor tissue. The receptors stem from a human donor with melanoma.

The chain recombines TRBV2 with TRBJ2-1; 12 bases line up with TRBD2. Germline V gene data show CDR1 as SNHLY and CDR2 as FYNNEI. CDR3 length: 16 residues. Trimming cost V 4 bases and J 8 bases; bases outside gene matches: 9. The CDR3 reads CASSVFLAGGPDEQFF. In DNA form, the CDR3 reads TGTGCCAGCAGTGTATTCCTAGCGGGGGGGCCTGATGAGCAGTTCTTC.

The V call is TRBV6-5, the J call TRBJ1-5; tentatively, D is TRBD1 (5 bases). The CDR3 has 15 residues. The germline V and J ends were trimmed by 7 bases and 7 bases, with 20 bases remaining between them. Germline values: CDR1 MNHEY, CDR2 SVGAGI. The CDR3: CASTLSRVGGQPQHF. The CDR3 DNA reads TGTGCCAGCACCTTATCCAGGGTCGGCGGACAGCCCCAGCATTTT.

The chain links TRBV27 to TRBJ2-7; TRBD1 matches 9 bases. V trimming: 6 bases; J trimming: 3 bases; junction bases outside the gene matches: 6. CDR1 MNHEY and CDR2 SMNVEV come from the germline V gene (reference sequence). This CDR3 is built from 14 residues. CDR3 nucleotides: TGTGCCAGCAGCACCGGGACAGGGTTCTACGAGCAGTACTTC. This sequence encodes CASSTGTGFYEQYF.

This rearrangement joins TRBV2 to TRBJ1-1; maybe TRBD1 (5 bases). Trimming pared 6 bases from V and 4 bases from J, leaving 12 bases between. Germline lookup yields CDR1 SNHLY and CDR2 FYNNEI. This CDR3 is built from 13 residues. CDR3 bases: TGTGCCAGCAGGCCCCGGGGCCGCACTGAAGCTTTCTTT. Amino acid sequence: CASRPRGRTEAFF.

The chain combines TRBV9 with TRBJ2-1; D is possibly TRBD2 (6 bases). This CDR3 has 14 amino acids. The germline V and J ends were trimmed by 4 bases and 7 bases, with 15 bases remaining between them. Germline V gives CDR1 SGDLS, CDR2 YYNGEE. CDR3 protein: CASSPLLAGNEQFF. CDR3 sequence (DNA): TGTGCCAGCAGCCCACTACTAGCAGGGAATGAGCAGTTCTTC.

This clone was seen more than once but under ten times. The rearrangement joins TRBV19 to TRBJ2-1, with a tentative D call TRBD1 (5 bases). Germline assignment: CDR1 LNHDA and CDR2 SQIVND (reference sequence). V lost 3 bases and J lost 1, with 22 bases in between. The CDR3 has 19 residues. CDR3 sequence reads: CASSIRRPPGQTSYNEQFF. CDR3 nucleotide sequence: TGTGCCAGTAGTATCCGAAGACCACCAGGACAAACTTCCTACAATGAGCAGTTCTTC.

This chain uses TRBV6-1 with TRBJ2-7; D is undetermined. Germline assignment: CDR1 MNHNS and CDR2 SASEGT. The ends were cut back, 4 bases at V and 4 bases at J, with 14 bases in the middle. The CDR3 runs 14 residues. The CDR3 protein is CASSARARSYEQYF. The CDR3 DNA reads TGTGCCAGCAGTGCCCGGGCCAGAAGTTACGAGCAGTACTTC.

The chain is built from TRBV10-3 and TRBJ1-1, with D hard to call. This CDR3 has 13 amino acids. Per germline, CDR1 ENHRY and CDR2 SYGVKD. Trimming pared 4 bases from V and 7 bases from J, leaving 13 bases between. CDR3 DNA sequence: TGTGCCATCAGTGCTACGACGGCTCATGAAGCTTTCTTT. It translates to CAISATTAHEAFF.

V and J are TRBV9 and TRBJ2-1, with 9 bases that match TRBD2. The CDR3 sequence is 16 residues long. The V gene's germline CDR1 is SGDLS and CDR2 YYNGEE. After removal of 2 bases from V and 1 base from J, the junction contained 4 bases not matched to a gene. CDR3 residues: CASSVGGGASYNEQFF. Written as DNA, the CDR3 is TGTGCCAGCAGCGTTGGCGGGGGGGCGTCCTACAATGAGCAGTTCTTC.

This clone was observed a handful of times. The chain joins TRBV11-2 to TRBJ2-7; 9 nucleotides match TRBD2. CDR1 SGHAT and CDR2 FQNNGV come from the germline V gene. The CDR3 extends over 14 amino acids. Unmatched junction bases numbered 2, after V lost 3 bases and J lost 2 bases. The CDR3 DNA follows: TGTGCCAGCAGCTTGGCGGGGGGGGCCTACGAGCAGTACTTC. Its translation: CASSLAGGAYEQYF.

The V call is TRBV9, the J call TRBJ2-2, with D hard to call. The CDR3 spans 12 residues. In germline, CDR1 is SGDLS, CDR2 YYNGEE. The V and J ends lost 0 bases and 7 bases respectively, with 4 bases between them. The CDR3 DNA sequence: TGTGCCAGCAGCGTAGTTGGCGGGGAGCTGTTTTTT. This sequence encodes CASSVVGGELFF.

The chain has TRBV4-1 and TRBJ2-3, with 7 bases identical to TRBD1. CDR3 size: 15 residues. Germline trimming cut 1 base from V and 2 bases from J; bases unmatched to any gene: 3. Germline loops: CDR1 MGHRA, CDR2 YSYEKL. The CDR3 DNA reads TGCGCCAGCAGCCAAGTGGGACAGATCACAGATACGCAGTATTTT. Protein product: CASSQVGQITDTQYF.

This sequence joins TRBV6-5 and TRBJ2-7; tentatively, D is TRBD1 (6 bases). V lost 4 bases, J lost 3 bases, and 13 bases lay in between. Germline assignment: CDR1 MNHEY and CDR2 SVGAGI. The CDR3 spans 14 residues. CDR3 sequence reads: CASSSVPGDYEQYF. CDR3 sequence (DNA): TGTGCCAGCAGTTCAGTCCCAGGGGACTACGAGCAGTACTTC.

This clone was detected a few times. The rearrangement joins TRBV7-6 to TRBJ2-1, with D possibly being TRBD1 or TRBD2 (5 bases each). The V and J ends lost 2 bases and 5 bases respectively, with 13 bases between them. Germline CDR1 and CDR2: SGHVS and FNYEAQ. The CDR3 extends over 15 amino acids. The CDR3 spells CASSLRRDVDNEQFF. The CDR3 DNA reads TGTGCCAGCAGCTTACGCCGGGACGTAGACAATGAGCAGTTCTTC.

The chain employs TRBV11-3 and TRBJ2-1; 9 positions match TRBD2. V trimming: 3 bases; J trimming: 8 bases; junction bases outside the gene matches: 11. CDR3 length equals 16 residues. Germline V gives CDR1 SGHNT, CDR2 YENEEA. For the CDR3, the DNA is TGTGCCAGCAGCTTCGGCGCGGGGGGGACTGGGGATGAGCAGTTCTTC. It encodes CASSFGAGGTGDEQFF. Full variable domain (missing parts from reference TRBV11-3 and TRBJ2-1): EAGVVQSPRYKIIEKKQPVAFWCNPISGHNTLYWYLQNLGQGPELLIRYENEEAVDDSQLPKDRFSAERLKGVDSTLKIQPAELGDSAVYLCASSFGAGGTGDEQFFGPGTRLTVL.

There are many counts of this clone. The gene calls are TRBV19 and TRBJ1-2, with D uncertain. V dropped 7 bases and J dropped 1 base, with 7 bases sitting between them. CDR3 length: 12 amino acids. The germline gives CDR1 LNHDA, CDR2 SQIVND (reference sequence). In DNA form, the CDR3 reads TGTGCCAGTATCGCGGATAACTATGGCTACACCTTC. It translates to CASIADNYGYTF. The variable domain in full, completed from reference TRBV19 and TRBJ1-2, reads DGGITQSPKYLFRKEGQNVTLSCEQNLNHDAMYWYRQDPGQGLRLIYYSQIVNDFQKGDIAEGYSVSREKKESFPLTVTSAQKNPTAFYLCASIADNYGYTFGSGTRLTVV.

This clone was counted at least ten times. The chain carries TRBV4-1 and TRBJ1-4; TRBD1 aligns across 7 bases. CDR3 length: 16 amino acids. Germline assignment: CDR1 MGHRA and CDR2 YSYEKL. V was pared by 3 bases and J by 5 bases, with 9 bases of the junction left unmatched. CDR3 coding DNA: TGCGCCAGCAGCCACCCTAAGACAGGGAGGAATGAAAAACTGTTTTTT. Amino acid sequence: CASSHPKTGRNEKLFF.

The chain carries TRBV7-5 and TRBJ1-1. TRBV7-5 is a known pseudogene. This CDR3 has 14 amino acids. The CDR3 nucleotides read TGTGCCAGAAGCTTGGAGGCGATGAACACTGAAGCTTTCTTT. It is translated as CARSLEAMNTEAFF.

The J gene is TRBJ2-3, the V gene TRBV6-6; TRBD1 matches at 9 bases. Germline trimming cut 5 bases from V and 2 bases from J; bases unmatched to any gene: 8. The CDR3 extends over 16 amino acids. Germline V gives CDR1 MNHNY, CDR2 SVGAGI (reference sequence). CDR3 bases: TGTGCCAGCAGTCCCCCGAGGACAGGGGTCACAGATACGCAGTATTTT. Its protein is CASSPPRTGVTDTQYF.

The CDR3 DNA reads TGTGCCAGCGGACTCAGGGTGGATGAGCAGTACTTC. This codes for CASGLRVDEQYF. This sequence joins TRBV27 and TRBJ2-7; D might be TRBD1 or TRBD2, each matching 5 bases. The germline CDR1 and CDR2 sequences are MNHEY and SMNVEV (reference sequence). This CDR3 is 12 amino acids long. The ends were cut back, 8 bases at V and 7 bases at J, with 15 bases in the middle.

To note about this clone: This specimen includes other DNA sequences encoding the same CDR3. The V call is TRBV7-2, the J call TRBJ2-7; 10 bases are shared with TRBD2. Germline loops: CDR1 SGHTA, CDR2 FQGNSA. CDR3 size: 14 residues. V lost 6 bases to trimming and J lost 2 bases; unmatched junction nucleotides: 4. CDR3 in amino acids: CASSLSGGAYEQYF. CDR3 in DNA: TGTGCCAGCAGTTTAAGCGGGGGGGCCTACGAGCAGTACTTC.

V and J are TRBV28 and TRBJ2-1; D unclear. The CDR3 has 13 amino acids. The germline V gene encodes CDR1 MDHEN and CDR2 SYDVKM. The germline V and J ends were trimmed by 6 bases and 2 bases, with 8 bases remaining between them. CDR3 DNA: TGTGCCAGCAGCGTTTCCCCCTACAATGAGCAGTTCTTC. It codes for CASSVSPYNEQFF.

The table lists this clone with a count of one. The CDR3 sequence is CASKGFGGEQYF. CDR3 sequence (DNA): TGTGCCAGTAAGGGCTTCGGGGGGGAGCAGTACTTC. The V gene is TRBV19, the J gene TRBJ2-7; 7 positions match TRBD2. The CDR3 length is 12 residues. CDR1 is LNHDA and CDR2 is SQIVND in the germline V gene (reference sequence). The V gene end was trimmed by 7 bases and the J gene end by 7 bases; junction bases not matched to a gene: 7. The full variable domain, rest sourced from reference TRBV19 and TRBJ2-7, is DGGITQSPKYLFRKEGQNVTLSCEQNLNHDAMYWYRQDPGQGLRLIYYSQIVNDFQKGDIAEGYSVSREKKESFPLTVTSAQKNPTAFYLCASKGFGGEQYFGPGTRLTVT.

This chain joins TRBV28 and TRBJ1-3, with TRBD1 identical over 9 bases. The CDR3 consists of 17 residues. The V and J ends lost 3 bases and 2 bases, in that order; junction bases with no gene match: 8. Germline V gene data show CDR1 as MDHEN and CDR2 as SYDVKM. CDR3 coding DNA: TGTGCCAGCAGTTTTAGACAGGGGGAGATCACTGGAAACACCATATATTTT. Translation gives CASSFRQGEITGNTIYF.